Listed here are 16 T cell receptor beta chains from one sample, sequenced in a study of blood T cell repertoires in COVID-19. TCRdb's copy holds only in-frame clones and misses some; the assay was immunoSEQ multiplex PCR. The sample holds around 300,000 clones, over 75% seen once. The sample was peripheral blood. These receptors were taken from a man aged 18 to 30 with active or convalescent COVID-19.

DNA of the CDR3: TGTGCCAGCAGCACCCGGGACAGGGGGCTGGAGCAGTACTTC. Its translation: CASSTRDRGLEQYF. The genes are TRBV7-2 and TRBJ2-7; TRBD1 matches 12 bases. The length of the CDR3 is 14 residues. In germline, CDR1 is SGHTA, CDR2 FQGNSA. V trimming: 5 bases; J trimming: 7 bases; junction bases outside the gene matches: 6.

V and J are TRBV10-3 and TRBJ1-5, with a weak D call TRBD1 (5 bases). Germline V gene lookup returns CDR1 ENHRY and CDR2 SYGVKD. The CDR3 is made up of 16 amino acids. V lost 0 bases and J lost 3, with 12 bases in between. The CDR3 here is CAISESGRDLNQPQHF. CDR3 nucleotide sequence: TGTGCCATCAGTGAGTCCGGCAGGGATCTCAATCAGCCCCAGCATTTT.

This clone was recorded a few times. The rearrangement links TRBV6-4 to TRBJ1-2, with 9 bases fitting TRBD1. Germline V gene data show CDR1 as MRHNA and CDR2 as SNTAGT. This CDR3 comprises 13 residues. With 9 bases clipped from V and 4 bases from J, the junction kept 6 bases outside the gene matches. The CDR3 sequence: CASARDRAYGYTF. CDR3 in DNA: TGTGCCAGTGCCCGGGACAGGGCCTATGGCTACACCTTC.

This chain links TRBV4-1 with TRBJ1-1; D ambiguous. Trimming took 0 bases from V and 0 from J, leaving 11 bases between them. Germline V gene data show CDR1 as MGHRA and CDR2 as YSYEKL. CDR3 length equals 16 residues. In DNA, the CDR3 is TGCGCCAGCAGCCAAGATATAGCACGGTTGAACACTGAAGCTTTCTTT. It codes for CASSQDIARLNTEAFF.

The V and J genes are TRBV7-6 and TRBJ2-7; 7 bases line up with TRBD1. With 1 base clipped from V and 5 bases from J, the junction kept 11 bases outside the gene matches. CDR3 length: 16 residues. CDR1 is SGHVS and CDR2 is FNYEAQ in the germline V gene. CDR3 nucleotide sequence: TGTGCCAGCAGCTTAGATCTAGGTACAGGGGTAAACGAGCAGTACTTC. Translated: CASSLDLGTGVNEQYF.

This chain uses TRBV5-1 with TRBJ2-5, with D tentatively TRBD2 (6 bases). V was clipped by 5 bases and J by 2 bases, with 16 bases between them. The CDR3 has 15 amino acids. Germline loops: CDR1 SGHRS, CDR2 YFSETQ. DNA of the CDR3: TGCGCCAGCAGTTCCTATCGGGGGATTCAAGAGACCCAGTACTTC. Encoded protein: CASSSYRGIQETQYF.

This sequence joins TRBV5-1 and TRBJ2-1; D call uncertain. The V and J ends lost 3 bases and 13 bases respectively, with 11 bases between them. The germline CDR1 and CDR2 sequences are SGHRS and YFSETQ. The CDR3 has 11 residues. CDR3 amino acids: CASSSTATQFF. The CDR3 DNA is TGCGCCAGCAGCTCTACAGCTACACAGTTCTTC.

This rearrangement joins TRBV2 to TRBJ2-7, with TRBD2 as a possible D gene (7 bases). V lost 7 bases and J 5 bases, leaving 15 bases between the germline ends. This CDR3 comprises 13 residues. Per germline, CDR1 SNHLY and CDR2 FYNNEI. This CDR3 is CASNRGAGDEQYF. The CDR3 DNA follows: TGTGCCAGCAACCGGGGGGCCGGGGACGAGCAGTACTTC.

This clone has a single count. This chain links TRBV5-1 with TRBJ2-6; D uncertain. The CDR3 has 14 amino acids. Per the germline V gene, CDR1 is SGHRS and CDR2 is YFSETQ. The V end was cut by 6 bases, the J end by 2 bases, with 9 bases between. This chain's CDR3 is CASNSGTGANVLTF. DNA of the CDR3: TGCGCCAGCAACTCGGGTACTGGGGCCAACGTCCTGACTTTC. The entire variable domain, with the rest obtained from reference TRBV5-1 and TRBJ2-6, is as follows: KAGVTQTPRYLIKTRGQQVTLSCSPISGHRSVSWYQQTPGQGLQFLFEYFSETQRNKGNFPGRFSGRQFSNSRSEMNVSTLELGDSALYLCASNSGTGANVLTFGAGSRLTVL.

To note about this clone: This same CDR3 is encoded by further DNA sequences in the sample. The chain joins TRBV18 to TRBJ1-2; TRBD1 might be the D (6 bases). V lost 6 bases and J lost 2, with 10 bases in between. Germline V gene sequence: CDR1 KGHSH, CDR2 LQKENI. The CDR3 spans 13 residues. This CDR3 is CASSQGPNYGYTF. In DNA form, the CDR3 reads TGTGCCAGCTCCCAGGGGCCGAACTATGGCTACACCTTC.

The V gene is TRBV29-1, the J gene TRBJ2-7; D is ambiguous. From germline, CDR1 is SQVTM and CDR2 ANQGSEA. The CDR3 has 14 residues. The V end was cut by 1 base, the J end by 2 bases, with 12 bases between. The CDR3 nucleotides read TGCAGCGTTGAAGGCGGCGAAGCGACCTACGAGCAGTACTTC. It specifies CSVEGGEATYEQYF.

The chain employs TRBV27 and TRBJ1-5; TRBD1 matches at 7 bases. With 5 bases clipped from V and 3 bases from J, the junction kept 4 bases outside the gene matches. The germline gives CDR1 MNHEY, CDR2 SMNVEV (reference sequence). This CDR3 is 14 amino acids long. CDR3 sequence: CASSPDRLNQPQHF. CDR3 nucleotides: TGTGCCAGCAGTCCGGACAGGCTCAATCAGCCCCAGCATTTT.

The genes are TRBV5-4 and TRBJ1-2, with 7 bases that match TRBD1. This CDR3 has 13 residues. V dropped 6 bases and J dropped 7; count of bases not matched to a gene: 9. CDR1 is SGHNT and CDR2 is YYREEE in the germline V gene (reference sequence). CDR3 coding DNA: TGTGCCAGCAACCCAGGGGGACGTTCTGGCTACACCTTC. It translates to CASNPGGRSGYTF. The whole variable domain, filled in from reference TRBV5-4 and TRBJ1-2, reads ETGVTQSPTHLIKTRGQQVTLRCSSQSGHNTVSWYQQALGQGPQFIFQYYREEENGRGNFPPRFSGLQFPNYSSELNVNALELDDSALYLCASNPGGRSGYTFGSGTRLTVV.

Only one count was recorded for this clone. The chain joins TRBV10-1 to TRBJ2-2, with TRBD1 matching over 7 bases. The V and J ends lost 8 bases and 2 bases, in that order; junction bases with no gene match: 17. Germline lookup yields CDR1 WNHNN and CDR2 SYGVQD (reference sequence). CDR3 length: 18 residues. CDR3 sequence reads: CASSHDYTGTVNTGELFF. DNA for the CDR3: TGCGCCAGCTCCCACGACTATACCGGGACAGTTAACACCGGGGAGCTGTTTTTT.

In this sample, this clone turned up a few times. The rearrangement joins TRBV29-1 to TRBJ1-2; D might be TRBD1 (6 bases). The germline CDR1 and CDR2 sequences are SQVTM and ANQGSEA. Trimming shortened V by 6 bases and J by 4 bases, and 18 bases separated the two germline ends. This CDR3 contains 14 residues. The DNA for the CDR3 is TGCAGCGTCTTTACAGGGTGGCAGGGCTATGGCTACACCTTC. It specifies CSVFTGWQGYGYTF.

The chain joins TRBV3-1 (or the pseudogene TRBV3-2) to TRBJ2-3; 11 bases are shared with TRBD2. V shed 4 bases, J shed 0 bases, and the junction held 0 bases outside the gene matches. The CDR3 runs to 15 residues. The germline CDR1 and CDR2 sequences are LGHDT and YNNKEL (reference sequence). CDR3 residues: CASSLAGGSTDTQYF. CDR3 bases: TGTGCCAGCAGCCTAGCGGGGGGGAGCACAGATACGCAGTATTTT.